This TCR beta chain came from a study of blood T cell repertoires in COVID-19. On the study more broadly: Acute and convalescent COVID-19 specimens originated in the United States, Italy and Spain. Sample material is recorded as cDNA or gDNA derived from T cells, B-cell-depleted T cells, or PBMCs.

Seattle patient enrollment occurred during active infection, with longitudinal follow-up thereafter. Authors' processing steps: Estimation of nucleated cell counts was performed using reference gene primer amplification. Measured with immunoSEQ multiplex PCR; TCRdb has only the in-frame clones, and not every one. V, J and clone size derive from that table, while D and trimming were established from the DNA sequence. This repertoire shows about 500,000 clones, around nine tenths found once; its top ten account for around 7.8%. V dropped 8 bases and J dropped 8; count of bases not matched to a gene: 12. Germline V lookup: CDR1 SGHDT, CDR2 YYEEEE. The CDR3 covers 14 residues.

Sequencing used peripheral blood. The sequence was obtained from a woman between 45 and 60 years old with COVID-19, enrolled during active disease. The chain combines TRBV5-6 with TRBJ2-1, with TRBD2 matching 8 bases. CDR3 protein: CASEWGLVYDEQFF. The CDR3 DNA is TGTGCCAGTGAGTGGGGACTAGTATACGATGAGCAGTTCTTC.